One T cell receptor (beta chain) is described in this entry. The data stem from a study of blood T cell repertoires in COVID-19. Background on the study: Collection of acute and convalescent COVID-19 samples took place in the United States, Italy and Spain. T cells, B-cell-depleted T cells, or PBMCs provided the cDNA or gDNA that served as material.

In the authors' methods: Cell counts per sample came from amplifying reference gene primers. Some clones are missing from TCRdb's copy, which holds only in-frame ones; the method was immunoSEQ multiplex PCR. V and J calls and clone size follow that table, whereas D and trimming were derived from the DNA. The sample has 400,000 or so clones, around 86% seen once; the top ten hold 2.5% to 3.5%. Germline-derived CDR1 and CDR2 are LGHNA and YNFKEQ. V shed 2 bases, J shed 4 bases, and the junction held 11 bases outside the gene matches. The CDR3 extends over 18 amino acids. Material for sequencing was peripheral blood. The chain is built from TRBV4-2 and TRBJ2-5, with TRBD2 matching 12 bases. This receptor was identified in a human donor in a cohort sampled during active COVID-19. CDR3 sequence: CASSQLALAGGRGETQYF. The CDR3 DNA sequence: TGTGCCAGCAGCCAACTGGCGCTAGCGGGGGGGCGAGGAGAGACCCAGTACTTC.